This T cell receptor (beta chain) was identified in a study of technical replicates of blood from several donors. The table came from immunoSEQ multiplex PCR; TCRdb's copy has only in-frame clones and leaves some out. This table has around 67,000 clones, nearly 97% appearing once. The CDR3 is 15 amino acids. The germline CDR1 and CDR2 sequences are SGDLS and YYNGEE. J lost 3 bases, V lost 3 bases, and 6 bases had no gene match. The receptor was derived from a human donor in good health. The genes are TRBV9 and TRBJ1-2; 9 positions agree with TRBD1. The sequenced sample was T cells isolated from PBMCs. This CDR3 is CASSAGQGADYGYTF. CDR3 coding DNA: TGTGCCAGCAGCGCGGGACAGGGAGCGGACTATGGCTACACCTTC.